This TCR beta chain was recovered during a study of breast tumors, draining lymph nodes, adjacent tissues. General study findings and limits: Tumor and nontumor repertoires were significantly more similar in luminal-like than in basal-like breast cancer. Tumors had less TCR diversity than lymph nodes, more than nontumor tissue.

V lost 0 bases, J lost 2 bases, and 5 bases lay in between. CDR3 length: 13 amino acids. CDR1 and CDR2 (germline): SGDLS, YYNGEE. The lymph nodes were axillary draining lymph nodes from breast cancer patients. MiXCR was run by TCRdb on the multiplex PCR reads, yielding one entry per CDR3 protein. The sample contains 150,000 to 200,000 distinct CDR3 sequences, around 33% of which appear only once. To note about this clonotype: No antigen is known for it. A much more abundant neighbour one base away suggests this may be a read error. Given the absence of the conserved phenylalanine or tryptophan at the CDR3 end, a read error is likely.

The chain has TRBV9 and TRBJ1-2; perhaps TRBD1 as D (5 bases). The sequenced sample consisted of axillary lymph node tissue. This TCR was sampled from a female donor with breast cancer. Some clones in this sample may be carry-over from other donors' samples. CDR3 DNA: TGTGCCAGCAGCGTAGAGGGGAACTATGGCTACACCTCC. The encoded protein is CASSVEGNYGYTS.